These T cell receptor beta chains were read from a single sample in a study of shared clonotypes between healthy human individuals. TCRdb's copy holds only in-frame clones and misses some; the assay was immunoSEQ multiplex PCR. The sample lists roughly 600,000 clones; roughly 98% were seen once. The sequencing input was naive CD8+ T cells sorted from blood. These receptors were collected from a man between 25 and 39 years old in good health. Both conserved end residues are part of each CDR3. A D gene is named only where the DNA matches it firmly. Clone size, where shown, is once, few, many, or a class for clones that have expanded.

TRBD2,TRBJ2-1,TRBV7-8,.,CASSLAGLGYNEQFF,TGTGCCAGCAGCTTAGCAGGACTAGGATACAATGAGCAGTTCTTC
.,TRBJ2-7,TRBV4-1,.,CASSQEGMRGYEQYF,TGCGCCAGCAGCCAAGAGGGGATGCGGGGCTACGAGCAGTACTTC
.,TRBJ1-4,TRBV4-1,.,CASSPVRGSSATNEKLFF,TGCGCCAGCAGCCCAGTCCGGGGCTCGTCGGCAACTAATGAAAAACTGTTTTTT
TRBD1,TRBJ2-7,TRBV29-1,.,CSVEAPTLGTAPKKREYEQYF,TGCAGCGTTGAAGCTCCTACGTTGGGGACAGCGCCCAAAAAAAGGGAATACGAGCAGTACTTC
.,TRBJ2-2,TRBV4-1,.,CASSPNRVGGELFF,TGCGCCAGCAGCCCAAACAGGGTTGGCGGGGAGCTGTTTTTT
TRBD2,TRBJ2-7,TRBV7-9,.,CASTDGASGSYEQYF,TGTGCCAGCACCGACGGGGCTAGCGGGAGCTACGAGCAGTACTTC
TRBD2,TRBJ2-5,TRBV4-3,.,CASSQEGAAGGHQETQYF,TGCGCCAGCAGCCAAGAAGGAGCAGCGGGAGGCCACCAAGAGACCCAGTACTTC
.,TRBJ2-7,TRBV11-2,.,CASSLEASSYEQYF,TGTGCCAGCAGCTTAGAGGCCAGCTCCTACGAGCAGTACTTC
TRBD2,TRBJ2-1,TRBV7-9,once,CASSHIRGGLYNEQFF,TGTGCCAGCAGTCATATTCGGGGGGGACTCTACAATGAGCAGTTCTTC
TRBD1,TRBJ2-7,TRBV6-5,.,CASSYTRQGLEQYF,TGTGCCAGCAGTTACACCCGACAGGGTTTGGAGCAGTACTTC
TRBD2,TRBJ2-1,TRBV5-4,.,CASSLLAGGLDEQFF,TGTGCCAGCAGCTTACTAGCGGGAGGACTTGATGAGCAGTTCTTC